Shown below are 29 T cell receptor beta chains from a single sample sequenced in a study of T-cell memory formation after mild COVID-19. A single record per CDR3 protein comes from TCRdb applying MiXCR to the 5' RACE reads. The top ten hold 28% of the sample, which has about 110,000 distinct CDR3 sequences, approximately 15% seen once. Sequencing used PBMCs or a T cell subset sorted from them (not recorded which). The receptors were sampled from an adult woman who had mild COVID-19 (a few samples of this study predate the infection). Cell type and time point are not known.

This clonotype was picked up a small number of times. The rearrangement joins TRBV20-1 to TRBJ2-3, with 8 bases fitting TRBD2. This CDR3 spans 19 amino acids. Germline assignment: CDR1 DFQATT and CDR2 SNEGSKA (reference sequence). With 0 bases clipped from V and 2 bases from J, the junction kept 16 bases outside the gene matches. The CDR3 region is CSARDQMGAGAHYTDTQYF. The CDR3, as DNA: TGCAGTGCTAGAGATCAGATGGGAGCGGGAGCCCACTACACAGATACGCAGTATTTT.

The chain carries TRBV11-2 and TRBJ2-7, with TRBD2 identical over 7 bases. Trimming cost V 1 base and J 5 bases; bases outside gene matches: 8. This CDR3 has 15 amino acids. From germline, CDR1 is SGHAT and CDR2 FQNNGV. CDR3 region: CASSLVRGSGNEQYF. DNA of the CDR3: TGTGCCAGCAGCTTAGTGCGCGGGAGTGGCAACGAGCAGTACTTC.

The chain joins TRBV29-1 to TRBJ2-1; 8 positions match TRBD2. The CDR3 is 13 residues long. Unmatched junction bases numbered 10, after V lost 8 bases and J lost 7 bases. Germline V CDR1 and CDR2: SQVTM, ANQGSEA. CDR3 sequence (DNA): TGCAGCTACGAGCGGGAGCTTGATAATGAGCAGTTCTTC. It codes for CSYERELDNEQFF.

This clonotype has at least ten counts. The rearrangement uses TRBV7-2 and TRBJ2-7, with a possible D match to TRBD2 (5 bases). The germline V and J ends were trimmed by 3 bases and 4 bases, with 13 bases remaining between them. Germline V gene data show CDR1 as SGHTA and CDR2 as FQGNSA. The CDR3 is 14 residues long. CDR3: CASSFGLGSYEQYF. CDR3 nucleotides: TGTGCCAGCAGCTTTGGCCTAGGGAGTTACGAGCAGTACTTC.

The chain links TRBV19 to TRBJ1-1; a possible D gene is TRBD1 (5 bases). Per germline, CDR1 LNHDA and CDR2 SQIVND (reference sequence). V was pared by 5 bases and J by 8 bases, with 15 bases between. The CDR3 sequence is 13 residues long. CDR3 sequence (DNA): TGTGCCAGTAGTTCCTCATCCGGGACCGAAGCTTTCTTT. This gives the protein CASSSSSGTEAFF. The full variable domain, its missing parts supplied by reference TRBV19 and TRBJ1-1, is DGGITQSPKYLFRKEGQNVTLSCEQNLNHDAMYWYRQDPGQGLRLIYYSQIVNDFQKGDIAEGYSVSREKKESFPLTVTSAQKNPTAFYLCASSSSSGTEAFFGQGTRLTVV.

This clonotype showed up just a few times. The chain employs TRBV7-2 and TRBJ2-7, with 10 nucleotides matching TRBD2. CDR3 size: 16 residues. With V trimmed by 1 base and J by 2 bases, 5 bases remained unmatched. CDR1 SGHTA and CDR2 FQGNSA come from the germline V gene. CDR3 protein: CASSLGTSGSTYEQYF. The CDR3 DNA is TGTGCCAGCAGCTTAGGGACTAGCGGATCTACCTACGAGCAGTACTTC.

This clonotype appeared many times. The gene calls are TRBV6-2 or TRBV6-3 and TRBJ2-1; 12 bases line up with TRBD2. V lost 6 bases and J lost 7; bases outside the gene matches: 7. The CDR3 contains 15 residues. Per the germline V gene, CDR1 is MNHEY and CDR2 is SVGEGT. The CDR3 coding sequence is TGTGCCAGCAGGATACTAGCGGGAGGTACGAATGAGCAGTTCTTC. Amino acids: CASRILAGGTNEQFF.

Only a few counts were recorded for this clonotype. The chain links TRBV27 to TRBJ1-2; 12 bases align to TRBD1. This CDR3 is built from 17 residues. The germline V gene has CDR1 MNHEY and CDR2 SMNVEV (reference sequence). The trim removed 6 bases at V and 4 bases at J, leaving 12 bases unmatched. The CDR3 is CASRQFPGTGGIYGYTF. CDR3 bases: TGTGCCAGCAGACAATTCCCCGGGACAGGGGGCATCTATGGCTACACCTTC.

V usage is TRBV7-2 and J usage is TRBJ2-7, with D unclear. V dropped 3 bases and J dropped 4 bases, with 7 bases sitting between them. This CDR3 region has 12 residues. Looked up from germline, CDR1 is SGHTA and CDR2 is FQGNSA. CDR3 DNA: TGTGCCAGCAGCTTTAGTGGATACGAGCAGTACTTC. This encodes CASSFSGYEQYF.

This clonotype was found a few times. The chain carries TRBV9 and TRBJ2-1; tentative D call: TRBD1 (6 bases). This CDR3 is 13 amino acids long. The germline gives CDR1 SGDLS, CDR2 YYNGEE. Trimming took off 4 bases at V and 9 bases at J, with 14 bases between the two ends. Here the CDR3 reads CASSSRQGGEQFF. As DNA, the CDR3 is TGTGCCAGCAGCTCACGACAAGGGGGTGAGCAGTTCTTC.

This clonotype has just a few counts. The chain couples TRBV20-1 to TRBJ2-3, with no clear D. V was trimmed by 5 bases and J by 4 bases, leaving 13 bases between them. Germline lookup yields CDR1 DFQATT and CDR2 SNEGSKA (reference sequence). The CDR3 loop spans 13 amino acids. CDR3 loop: CSAVGLGPDTQYF. The CDR3 DNA reads TGCAGTGCTGTCGGTCTAGGGCCAGATACGCAGTATTTT.

This clonotype has a handful of counts. This sequence joins TRBV20-1 and TRBJ2-5; TRBD2 matches at 12 bases. Germline lookup yields CDR1 DFQATT and CDR2 SNEGSKA (reference sequence). The CDR3 runs 18 residues. V lost 2 bases, J lost 1 base, and 11 bases stayed unmatched. The CDR3 bases are TGCAGTGCTAGAATCCTTCGAGGACTAGCGGGACCCCAAGAGACCCAGTACTTC. It encodes CSARILRGLAGPQETQYF.

The rearrangement links TRBV9 to TRBJ2-3; a weak D match, TRBD1 (5 bases). Germline V gene sequence: CDR1 SGDLS, CDR2 YYNGEE. The CDR3 totals 15 residues. Trimming removed 0 bases at V and 1 base at J, with 9 bases between. For the CDR3, the DNA is TGTGCCAGCAGCGTAGGTGTGACAGGCACAGATACGCAGTATTTT. Protein sequence: CASSVGVTGTDTQYF.

The chain employs TRBV5-1 and TRBJ1-1, with unresolved D. Germline-derived CDR1 and CDR2 are SGHRS and YFSETQ. The CDR3 has 13 amino acids. The V and J ends lost 5 bases and 4 bases respectively, with 12 bases between them. The CDR3 nucleotides are TGCGCCAGCAGAGACCCACCGGGCACTGAAGCTTTCTTT. Translating it yields CASRDPPGTEAFF.

This clonotype turned up a few times. This chain connects TRBV11-2 to TRBJ2-1; the match to TRBD2 covers 14 bases. The CDR3 consists of 17 residues. The V gene's germline CDR1 is SGHAT and CDR2 FQNNGV. V lost 0 bases to trimming and J lost 2 bases; unmatched junction nucleotides: 0. This CDR3 is CASSLEGLAGAYNEQFF. The CDR3 DNA is TGTGCCAGCAGCTTAGAGGGACTAGCGGGGGCCTACAATGAGCAGTTCTTC.

This clonotype occurred a few times. V is TRBV5-1 and J is TRBJ2-7; tentatively, D is TRBD1 (6 bases). Germline-derived CDR1 and CDR2 are SGHRS and YFSETQ. The CDR3 is made up of 14 amino acids. V shed 7 bases and J shed 3 bases, with 17 bases lying between them. CDR3 nucleotides: TGCGCCAGCTCCACCGGGACAATGGACTACGAGCAGTACTTC. Translating gives CASSTGTMDYEQYF.

The gene calls are TRBV7-9 and TRBJ2-3; D is unresolved. The V end was cut by 1 base, the J end by 2 bases, with 7 bases between. The CDR3 loop spans 14 amino acids. Germline-derived CDR1 and CDR2 are SEHNR and FQNEAQ (reference sequence). CDR3 in amino acids: CASSLVPHTDTQYF. CDR3 in DNA: TGTGCCAGCAGCTTAGTACCCCACACAGATACGCAGTATTTT.

The rearrangement uses TRBV27 and TRBJ1-2; TRBD1 aligns across 7 bases. In germline, CDR1 is MNHEY, CDR2 SMNVEV (reference sequence). The CDR3 is 15 amino acids. With V trimmed by 1 base and J by 6 bases, 8 bases remained unmatched. As DNA, the CDR3 is TGTGCCAGCAGTTTATATGACAGGGATCGGGATGGCTACACCTTC. It is translated as CASSLYDRDRDGYTF.

The chain recombines TRBV4-1 with TRBJ2-7; D not certain. Trimming took off 1 base at V and 6 bases at J, with 16 bases between the two ends. Per the germline V gene, CDR1 is MGHRA and CDR2 is YSYEKL. CDR3 length equals 15 residues. As DNA, the CDR3 is TGCGCCAGCAGCCAAGTCGGACCGCGTTTCGGCGAGCAGTACTTC. Protein product: CASSQVGPRFGEQYF.

This clonotype was observed a few times. The gene calls are TRBV6-6 and TRBJ2-6; D tentatively reads TRBD1 or TRBD2 (5 bases each). Germline CDR1 is MNHNY and CDR2 is SVGAGI (reference sequence). The length of the CDR3 is 15 residues. V shed 2 bases and J shed 0 bases, with 5 bases lying between them. The CDR3 loop reads CASSYGGSGANVLTF. Here the CDR3 DNA reads TGTGCCAGCAGTTACGGGGGCTCTGGGGCCAACGTCCTGACTTTC.

This clonotype was seen only a few times. This chain connects TRBV20-1 to TRBJ2-5; D is uncertain. CDR3 length: 13 residues. Germline loops: CDR1 DFQATT, CDR2 SNEGSKA (reference sequence). The ends were cut back, 1 base at V and 2 bases at J, with 8 bases in the middle. The CDR3 coding sequence is TGCAGTGCTAGAGTGGTCATTCAAGAGACCCAGTACTTC. Its protein product is CSARVVIQETQYF.

This clonotype was detected a few times. The rearrangement uses TRBV4-2 and TRBJ2-3, with D possibly being TRBD2 (6 bases). Per the germline V gene, CDR1 is LGHNA and CDR2 is YNFKEQ. V lost 1 base to trimming and J lost 8 bases, with 13 bases between them. The CDR3 contains 14 residues. CDR3 nucleotide sequence: TGTGCCAGCAGCCAAGTCCTCGGGGGAGGTACGCAGTATTTT. It translates to CASSQVLGGGTQYF.

This clonotype was counted only a few times. J is TRBJ1-5 and V is TRBV6-5; the D is unclear. With 0 bases removed from V and 4 bases from J, the gap between germline ends came to 13 bases. The germline CDR1 and CDR2 sequences are MNHEY and SVGAGI. The CDR3 is 16 residues long. CDR3 region: CASSYSRPRRNQPQHF. In DNA form, the CDR3 reads TGTGCCAGCAGTTACTCGAGGCCCCGCCGGAATCAGCCCCAGCATTTT.

This clonotype was found a few times. V usage is TRBV3-1 and J usage is TRBJ2-7; TRBD2 is a possible D gene (6 bases). From germline, CDR1 is LGHDT and CDR2 YNNKEL (reference sequence). This CDR3 is built from 15 residues. Trimming removed 4 bases from V and 5 bases from J, with 18 bases in between. In DNA, the CDR3 is TGTGCCAGCAGCCGGCTAACGGGAGCGGTCCACGAGCAGTACTTC. This codes for CASSRLTGAVHEQYF.

This clonotype was recorded at least ten times. The rearrangement uses TRBV5-1 and TRBJ1-1; 7 nucleotides line up with TRBD1. CDR3 length: 15 residues. The germline V gene encodes CDR1 SGHRS and CDR2 YFSETQ. With 7 bases clipped from V and 1 base from J, the junction kept 10 bases outside the gene matches. This CDR3 is CASRLPGGSNTEAFF. The CDR3 DNA sequence: TGCGCCAGCCGCCTCCCAGGGGGGTCGAACACTGAAGCTTTCTTT. Using reference TRBV5-1 and TRBJ1-1 for the parts outside the CDR3, the full variable domain is KAGVTQTPRYLIKTRGQQVTLSCSPISGHRSVSWYQQTPGQGLQFLFEYFSETQRNKGNFPGRFSGRQFSNSRSEMNVSTLELGDSALYLCASRLPGGSNTEAFFGQGTRLTVV.

The genes are TRBV4-1 and TRBJ1-1; D unresolved. V was shortened by 1 base and J by 1 base, with 4 bases between the two germline ends. This CDR3 spans 13 amino acids. Germline V gene sequence: CDR1 MGHRA, CDR2 YSYEKL. The CDR3 reads CASSQVQNTEAFF. For the CDR3, the DNA is TGCGCCAGCAGCCAAGTCCAGAACACTGAAGCTTTCTTT.

This clonotype came up a few times. This chain joins TRBV7-6 and TRBJ2-7; the D is unclear. Deletions cut 7 bases from V and 5 bases from J, with 18 bases between. This CDR3 region has 14 residues. Germline CDR1 reads SGHVS; CDR2 reads FNYEAQ. This chain's CDR3 is CASNSLVGDNEQYF. The DNA for the CDR3 is TGTGCCAGCAACTCCCTGGTTGGGGATAACGAGCAGTACTTC.

This clonotype has more than one count but fewer than ten. The chain uses TRBV2 and TRBJ1-2; D possibly corresponds to TRBD1 (5 bases). V lost 1 base and J 4 bases, leaving 16 bases between the germline ends. CDR3 length equals 16 residues. Germline CDR1 SNHLY, CDR2 FYNNEI. The chain's CDR3 is CASSEGRIQAGYGYTF. The CDR3, as DNA: TGTGCCAGCAGTGAAGGACGGATACAGGCTGGCTATGGCTACACCTTC.

This clonotype was seen a handful of times. The V and J genes are TRBV7-8 and TRBJ2-7; unclear D gene. This CDR3 is 15 amino acids long. Germline CDR1 reads SGHVS; CDR2 reads FQNEAQ. Trimming took 5 bases from V and 2 from J, leaving 16 bases between them. For the CDR3, the DNA is TGTGCCAGCAGCCCCCTGGTGGGCCCCACCTACGAGCAGTACTTC. It yields the protein CASSPLVGPTYEQYF.